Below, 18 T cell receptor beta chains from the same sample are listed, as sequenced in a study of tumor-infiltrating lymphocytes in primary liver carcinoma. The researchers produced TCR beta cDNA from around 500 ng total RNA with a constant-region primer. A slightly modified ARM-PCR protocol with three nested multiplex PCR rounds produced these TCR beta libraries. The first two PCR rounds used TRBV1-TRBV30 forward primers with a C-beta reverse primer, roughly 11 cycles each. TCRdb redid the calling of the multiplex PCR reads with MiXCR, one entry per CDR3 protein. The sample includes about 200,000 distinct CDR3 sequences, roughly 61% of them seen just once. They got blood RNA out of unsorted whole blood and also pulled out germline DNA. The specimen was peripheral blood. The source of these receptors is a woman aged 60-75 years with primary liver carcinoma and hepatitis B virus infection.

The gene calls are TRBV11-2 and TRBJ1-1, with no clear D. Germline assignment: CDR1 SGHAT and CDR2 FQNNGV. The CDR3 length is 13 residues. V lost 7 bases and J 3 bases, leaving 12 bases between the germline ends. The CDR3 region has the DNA TGTGCCAGCATCACTGTTTATTACACTGAAGCTTTCTTT. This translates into CASITVYYTEAFF.

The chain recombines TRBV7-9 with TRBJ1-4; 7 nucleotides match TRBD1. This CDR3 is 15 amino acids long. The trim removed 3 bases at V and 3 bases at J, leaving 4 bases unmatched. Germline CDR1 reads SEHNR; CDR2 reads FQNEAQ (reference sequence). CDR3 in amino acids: CASSFTGAPNEKLFF. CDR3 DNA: TGTGCCAGCAGCTTTACAGGGGCCCCTAATGAAAAACTGTTTTTT.

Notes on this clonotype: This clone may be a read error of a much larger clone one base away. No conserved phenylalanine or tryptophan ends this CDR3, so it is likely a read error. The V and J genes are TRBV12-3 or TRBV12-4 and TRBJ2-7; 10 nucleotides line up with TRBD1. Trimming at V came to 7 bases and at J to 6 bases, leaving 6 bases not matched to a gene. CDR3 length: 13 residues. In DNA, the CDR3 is TGTGCCAGCAACCGACAGGGGGCAGGCGAGCAGTACTTA. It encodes CASNRQGAGEQYL.

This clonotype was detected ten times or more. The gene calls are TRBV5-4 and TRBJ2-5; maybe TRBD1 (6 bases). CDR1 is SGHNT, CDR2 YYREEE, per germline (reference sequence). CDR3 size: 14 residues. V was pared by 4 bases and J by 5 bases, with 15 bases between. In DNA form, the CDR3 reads TGTGCCAGCAGCATCGACGGGACACGGGAGACCCAGTACTTC. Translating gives CASSIDGTRETQYF. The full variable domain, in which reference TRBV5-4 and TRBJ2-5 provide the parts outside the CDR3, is ETGVTQSPTHLIKTRGQQVTLRCSSQSGHNTVSWYQQALGQGPQFIFQYYREEENGRGNFPPRFSGLQFPNYSSELNVNALELDDSALYLCASSIDGTRETQYFGPGTRLLVL.

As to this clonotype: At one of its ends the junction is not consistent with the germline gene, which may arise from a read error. CDR3 region: CGVEERASGSSLETQYF. As DNA, the CDR3 is TGCGGCGTTGAAGAGCGCGCTAGCGGGAGCAGTTTAGAGACCCAGTACTTC. The rearrangement uses TRBV29-1 and TRBJ2-5, with 10 bases fitting TRBD2. The CDR3 totals 17 residues. Germline V gene sequence: CDR1 SQVTM, CDR2 ANQGSEA.

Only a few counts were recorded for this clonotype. CDR3 residues: CASSFSTIYF. In DNA form, the CDR3 reads TGTGCCAGCAGCTTCTCCACCATATATTTT. The genes are TRBV11-3 and TRBJ1-3; no clear D gene. Trimming removed 3 bases from V and 9 bases from J, with 3 bases in between. This CDR3 comprises 10 residues. In germline, CDR1 is SGHNT, CDR2 YENEEA.

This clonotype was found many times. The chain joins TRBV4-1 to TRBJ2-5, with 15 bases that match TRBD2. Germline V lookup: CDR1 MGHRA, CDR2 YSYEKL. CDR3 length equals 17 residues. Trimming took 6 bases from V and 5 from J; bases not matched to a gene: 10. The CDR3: CASRSDMGLAGGETQYF. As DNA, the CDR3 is TGCGCCAGCAGATCCGATATGGGACTAGCGGGAGGCGAGACCCAGTACTTC.

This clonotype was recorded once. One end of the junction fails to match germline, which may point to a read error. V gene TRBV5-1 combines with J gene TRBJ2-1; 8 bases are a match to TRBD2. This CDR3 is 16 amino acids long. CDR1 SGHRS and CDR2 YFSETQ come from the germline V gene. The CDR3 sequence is CVSSLDHSGTYNEQFF. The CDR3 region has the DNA TGCGTCAGCAGCTTGGATCATAGCGGGACTTACAATGAGCAGTTCTTC.

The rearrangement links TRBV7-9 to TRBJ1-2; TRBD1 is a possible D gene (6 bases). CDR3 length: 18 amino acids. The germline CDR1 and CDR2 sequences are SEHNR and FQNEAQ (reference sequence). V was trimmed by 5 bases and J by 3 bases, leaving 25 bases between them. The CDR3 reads CASSPTRDTTHTDYGYTF. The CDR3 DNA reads TGTGCCAGCAGCCCGACCCGGGACACTACCCATACTGACTATGGCTACACCTTC.

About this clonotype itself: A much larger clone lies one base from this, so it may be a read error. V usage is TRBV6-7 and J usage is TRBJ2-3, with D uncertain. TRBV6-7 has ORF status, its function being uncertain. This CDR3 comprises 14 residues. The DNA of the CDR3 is TGTGCCAGCGGTTACCCCACGATCACAGATACGCAGTATTTT. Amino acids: CASGYPTITDTQYF.

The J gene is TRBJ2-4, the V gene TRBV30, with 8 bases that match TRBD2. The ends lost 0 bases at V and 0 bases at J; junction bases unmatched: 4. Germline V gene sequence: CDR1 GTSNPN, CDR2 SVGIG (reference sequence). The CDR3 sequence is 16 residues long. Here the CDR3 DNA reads TGTGCCTGGAGTGTAGGGGGACTAGTAGCCAAAAACATTCAGTACTTC. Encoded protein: CAWSVGGLVAKNIQYF.

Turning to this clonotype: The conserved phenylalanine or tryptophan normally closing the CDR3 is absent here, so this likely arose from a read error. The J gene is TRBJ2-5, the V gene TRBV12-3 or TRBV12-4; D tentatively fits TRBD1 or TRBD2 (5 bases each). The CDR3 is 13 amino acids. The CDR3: CVSGQRPPGDQYS. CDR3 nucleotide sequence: TGTGTCAGCGGACAACGACCACCTGGTGACCAGTACTCC.

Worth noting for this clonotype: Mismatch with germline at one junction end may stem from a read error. The CDR3 DNA follows: TGTGTCAGCAGCACCCTAGCGGGAGAATACAATGAGCAGTTCTTC. Its translation is CVSSTLAGEYNEQFF. V is TRBV5-5 and J is TRBJ2-1, with 10 bases aligning to TRBD2. In germline, CDR1 is SGHKS, CDR2 YYEKEE (reference sequence). This CDR3 region has 15 residues.

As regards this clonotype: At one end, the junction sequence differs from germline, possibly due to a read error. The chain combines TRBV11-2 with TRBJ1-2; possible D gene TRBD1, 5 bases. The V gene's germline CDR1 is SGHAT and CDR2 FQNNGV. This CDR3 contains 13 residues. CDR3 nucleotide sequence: TGTGCCAGCAGCGGGACCCTAGGGTCTGGCCACGCCTTT. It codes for CASSGTLGSGHAF.

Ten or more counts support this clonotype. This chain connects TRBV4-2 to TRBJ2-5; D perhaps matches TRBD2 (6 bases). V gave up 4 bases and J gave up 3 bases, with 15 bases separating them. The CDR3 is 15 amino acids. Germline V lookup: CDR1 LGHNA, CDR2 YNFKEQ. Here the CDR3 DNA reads TGTGCCAGCAGCCCCACCCCGGGAGCAAAAGAGACCCAGTACTTC. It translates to CASSPTPGAKETQYF.

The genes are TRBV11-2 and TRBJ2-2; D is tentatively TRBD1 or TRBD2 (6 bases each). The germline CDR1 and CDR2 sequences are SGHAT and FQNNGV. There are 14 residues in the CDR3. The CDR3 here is CVCSSIRGAGELFF. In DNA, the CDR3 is TGTGTCTGCAGCAGCATAAGGGGGGCCGGGGAGCTGTTTTTT.

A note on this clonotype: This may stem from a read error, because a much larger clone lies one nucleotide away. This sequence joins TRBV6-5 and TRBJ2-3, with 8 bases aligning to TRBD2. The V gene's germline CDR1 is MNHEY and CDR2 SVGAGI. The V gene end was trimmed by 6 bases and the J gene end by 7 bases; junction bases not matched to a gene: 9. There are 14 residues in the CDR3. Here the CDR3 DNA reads TGTGCCAGCAGCCCGGGACTAGGGAGTAATACGCAGTATTTT. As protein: CASSPGLGSNTQYF.

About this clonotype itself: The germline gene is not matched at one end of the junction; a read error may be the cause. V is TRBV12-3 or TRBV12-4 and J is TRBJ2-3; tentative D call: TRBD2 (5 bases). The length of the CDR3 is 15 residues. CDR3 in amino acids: CASGGEGSVLDMQYF. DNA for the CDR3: TGTGCCAGCGGAGGAGAGGGCAGCGTCCTGGATATGCAGTATTTT.